Here is one T cell receptor (beta chain) with its context. What antigen it recognizes has not been identified. Base quality data are lacking; no much larger clone is found one base away. The sample originates from a study of cytomegalovirus exposure and HLA in healthy donors (dated by TCRdb to about 2017). Looking at the study overall: According to an earlier analysis of 550 to 750 of the donors, about 190 million T cells yielded 90 million to 130 million unique TCR beta sequences and approximately 300 Gb of sequence data. Roughly 300 gigabases of sequencing data and approximately 85 million unique TCR sequences were included in an early release covering several hundred HLA-typed donors. Among the roughly 400 genotyped donors, more than 70% belonged to the genetic ancestry cluster associated with self-reported Caucasian donors. The study aimed to test whether signatures of past pathogen exposure could be identified by cataloging public T cell receptors. The study profiled the T cell repertoires of 500 to 800 subjects by immunosequencing and related them to cytomegalovirus serostatus. A separate validation cohort of over 95 different subjects was used in addition to the roughly 700-subject first cohort. To predict cytomegalovirus infection status, the study brought together high-throughput TCR immunosequencing, statistical association of individual TCRs with disease status, and machine learning. To study patterns of TCR occurrence, a later analysis re-analyzed previously published TCR beta repertoires from around 670 donors and added high-resolution HLA genotyping. Rather than drawing on any new phenotypic data, the later analysis identified candidate immune exposures from TCR beta sequences and the way those sequences occurred across donors. To decide whether each TCR beta V gene segment behaved as functional or pseudogenic, an earlier analysis of fewer than 750 of the donors relied on high-throughput TCR beta sequencing. Donor age, sex, ethnicity and CMV serostatus were compiled alongside the repertoire data. In a later genetic analysis, genome-wide SNP genotypes for about 65% of the roughly 700 donors were used, and that subset was treated as a discovery cohort. Every discovery cohort repertoire had been produced on one sequencing platform. HLA typing covered class I and class II loci at four-digit resolution. Typing coverage varied by locus: 629-630 donors for A, B, C, DRB1 and DQB1; roughly 560 for DQA1; some 610 for DPA1; 450 to 480 for DPB1. Because of strong linkage in the cohort, five DR-DQ haplotypes were treated as single units for association and clustering. Among roughly 400 genotyped donors of the cohort, an average of approximately 220,000 unique TCR beta nucleotide sequences was sequenced per donor, of which 15% to 20% were non-productive.

Libraries were constructed by the immunoSEQ multiplex PCR assay. The multiplex PCR relied on a mix of 60 forward primers for TCR Vbeta segments and 13 reverse primers for TCR Jbeta segments. The CDR3 region of rearranged TCR beta genes was amplified from genomic DNA with a multiplex PCR assay. On the Illumina HiSeq System, the amplified TCR beta libraries were sequenced as 87-base-pair reads. Turning to the authors' computational methods: A later analysis counted tens of millions of unique TCR beta chains across the 550 to 750 repertoires, and roughly 10 million of these chains were shared by at least two donors. To remove PCR and sequencing errors, raw reads were error-corrected and collapsed into unique sequences using a nearest-neighbor algorithm that merged closely related sequences. Alignment of CDR3 sequences to IMGT reference sequences was used to assign V, D and J gene segments. For a sequence to be retained, at least a six-nucleotide match to both a V gene segment and a J gene segment was required. A rearrangement was called productive if the CDR3 had no stop codons and remained in frame with V and J, and every other rearrangement was called non-productive. Following IMGT convention, CDR3 was defined as the stretch from the second conserved V-encoded cysteine to the conserved J-encoded phenylalanine. The earlier analysis of 500 to 600 of the donors excluded sequences that lacked an unambiguous match to a single V gene segment. In an earlier analysis of some 590 of the donors, V segments were called functional above 56.7% productive rearrangements and were called segregating when the between-donor standard deviation exceeded 5%. A statistical classification framework was built to diagnose cytomegalovirus status from the catalog of TCR beta chain sequences. A later analysis assigned V and J genes by comparing TCR nucleotide sequences with IMGT/GENE-DB human TR gene sequences. Using the TCRdist pipeline, a later analysis assigned CDR3 sequences along with most-parsimonious VDJ recombination scenarios. In a later analysis, each TCR beta chain was defined by its CDR3 amino acid sequence together with its V-gene family, and reads lacking a unique V-gene family were excluded. As a way to deal with suspected cross-contamination and a sequencing artifact, a later analysis dropped 640 or so nucleotide sequences that were highly shared and had low generation probability. In a later analysis, a clonal expansion index was calculated for each public chain from normalized within-repertoire ranks of inferred template counts. A later analysis computed generation probabilities with a VDJ recombination model fitted to out-of-frame rearrangements, and checked the results against IGoR. In a later analysis, hypergeometric tests were used to score TCR-TCR, TCR-HLA and TCR-CMV co-occurrence, with a repertoire-size bias correction applied to TCR pairs. A later analysis estimated false discovery rates by permuting HLA or CMV assignments 20 times. In a later analysis, co-occurring TCRs were grouped with DBSCAN, and TCRdist sequence similarity was added when clustering was performed within HLA-allele-positive subsets. Co-occurrence clustering excluded repertoires with fewer than 30,000 or more than 120,000 public chains, plus five with anomalous nucleotide sharing. Sourced from immuneACCESS, this table was stored by TCRdb with only in-frame sequences that have V and J called. A share of the clones is absent; for the studies checked, an unresolved V gene accounts for under half, and the remainder has no known explanation. V, J and clone size reflect that table, while D and trimming were determined from the DNA. This sample is represented by some 120,000 clones; roughly 80% of them were singletons. The leading ten clones occupy 2% to 3% of the sample.

Overall results and qualifications from the work: Specific HLA alleles were associated with around 18,000 TCR beta sequences at a false discovery rate of 0.05 in a later analysis. Because HLA typing was unavailable for some donors at each locus, only the typed subset was used in association tests. In vitro tests confirmed that a few of the cytomegalovirus-associated TCR beta chains recognize cytomegalovirus antigens. When HLA alleles, especially DR and DQ, strongly co-occurred, TCR associations were difficult to assign to individual alleles. A further reported finding was that TCR beta sequences accurately predicted the HLA-A and HLA-B alleles for most subjects in the first cohort. A total of 150 to 200 TCR beta chains were listed by the study as associated with cytomegalovirus. For the cohort, immune exposure information was limited to CMV serostatus. According to a later analysis, most CMV-associated TCR beta chains appeared to be HLA-restricted, and the HLA associations seemed to be driven largely by CMV exposure. Approximately 16 rarely observed V segments, including chromosome 9 orphons, were excluded from the earlier analysis of several hundred of the donors because counts were too low. A later genetic analysis associated a missense DCLRE1C variant with V-gene and J-gene trimming of TCR beta chains, and an independent cohort replicated the association. Across donors, most TCR sequences were observed very rarely, whereas some public TCRs were present in many individuals. The authors suggested that the approach could potentially be extended to other disease states and immunological phenotypes. A cluster of highly shared sequence variants was judged likely to represent a technical artifact of the sequencing pipeline. A later analysis found that HLA-associated TCR beta chains were more clonally expanded and had lower generation probabilities than equally common non-associated chains. A later analysis reported that several top co-occurrence clusters appeared linked to parvovirus B19, influenza, CMV and Epstein-Barr virus. In a later analysis, the rate of TCR association differed among HLA loci, with DRB1 alleles having the most associated TCRs and HLA-C alleles having the fewest. The classifier was reported to diagnose cytomegalovirus status with high specificity and sensitivity in both the original cohort and the validation cohort. Correlated functional status among segregating V segments might be attributable to linkage disequilibrium, but an unknown experimental factor could not be ruled out. An earlier analysis of approximately 530 of the donors showed that most TCR beta V segments appeared in productive rearrangements either about 87% or about 30% of the time, which broadly matched IMGT annotations. The presence/absence analyses assumed that sequencing depth was roughly uniform across donors, and that assumption may not be true. According to a later genetic analysis, donors in an Asian-associated ancestry cluster had fewer N-insertions in productive TCRs than the approximately 610-donor mean. The cohort was sequenced for TCR beta chains only, and without alpha or paired-chain data the features that could be detected were limited.

The cohort consisted of 600 to 700 healthy bone marrow donors. All cohort members were sampled while nominally healthy, although unrecorded immune exposures were likely present. The donor was CMV seronegative and was included in the group of a few hundred seronegative cohort members. Every donor gave a peripheral blood sample, and the peripheral blood mononuclear cells from that sample were used for TCR beta sequencing. Genomic DNA was extracted from the blood cell samples with the Qiagen DNeasy Blood Extraction Kit. Sequencing was done on a sample of PBMCs. The TCR sequence derives from a female donor in good health and CMV-seronegative.

The DNA sequence is as follows: TGTGCTAGTGCCCCCTTGGGGCCTGGGGCCAACGTCCTGACTTTC. Its product reads: CASAPLGPGANVLTF. The rearrangement joined TRBV12-5 to TRBJ2-6; the D gene is perhaps TRBD1, on 5 matching bases. The CDR3 contains 15 residues, cysteine and phenylalanine counted. Left in the record is the CDR3 DNA by itself, 45 bases read in frame from the first base. The germline V gene supplies CDR1 LGHNT and CDR2 FRNRAP. Trimming takes 7 bases from V and 2 bases from J, and the germline ends sit 12 bases apart.